The text below deals with one T cell receptor beta chain. Its antigen is not identified. Germline and junction disagree at one end, which may indicate a read error. Described time point: persistent/refractory GD, antithyroid drugs over 5 years with positive TRAb. Generation of the TCR library employed RNA extracted from PBMCs. The data are from a study of regulatory T cells in long-lasting Graves disease. Arm-PCR of CDR3 regions with iRepertoire HTBI primers generated TCR beta libraries. Original handling: Some 60 TRBV and roughly 13 TRBJ segments were identified across samples. Via MiXCR, TCRdb re-called the multiplex PCR reads, giving one row per CDR3 protein. The V and J calls here are based on TCRdb, not the publication. The sample has under 450,000 distinct CDR3 sequences; roughly a quarter are singletons. Study observations and caveats: Between persistent patients, more than 2,500 public clonotypes were shared, exceeding the roughly 1,000 shared between new patients.

The CDR3 contains 15 residues. Looked up from germline, CDR1 is SSHAT and CDR2 is FNYEAQ (reference sequence). The receptor was isolated from a female donor with Graves disease. The rearrangement links TRBV7-7 to TRBJ2-1; possibly TRBD2 for D (5 bases). This specimen consisted of peripheral blood mononuclear cells (PBMCs), obtained when the disease was refractory, from a patient treated with antithyroid drugs. CDR3 coding DNA: TGTGCTAGCAGCCCCTTTTTCGGAGGTCACAATGAGCAGTTCTTC. Amino acids: CASSPFFGGHNEQFF.